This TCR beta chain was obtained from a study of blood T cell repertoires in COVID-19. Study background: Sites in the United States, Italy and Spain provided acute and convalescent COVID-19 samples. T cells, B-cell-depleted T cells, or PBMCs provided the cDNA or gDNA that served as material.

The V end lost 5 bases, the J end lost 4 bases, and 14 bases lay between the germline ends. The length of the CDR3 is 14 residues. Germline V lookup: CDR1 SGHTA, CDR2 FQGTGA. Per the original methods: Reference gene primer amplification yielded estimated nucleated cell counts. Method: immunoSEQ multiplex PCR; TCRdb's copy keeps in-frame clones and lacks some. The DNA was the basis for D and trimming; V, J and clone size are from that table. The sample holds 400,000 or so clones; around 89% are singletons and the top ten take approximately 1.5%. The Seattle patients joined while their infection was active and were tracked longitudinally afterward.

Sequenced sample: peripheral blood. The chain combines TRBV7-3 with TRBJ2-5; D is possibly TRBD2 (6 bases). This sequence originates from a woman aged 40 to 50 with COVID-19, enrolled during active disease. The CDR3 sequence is CASSQDYPAETQYF. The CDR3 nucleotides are TGTGCCAGCAGCCAGGACTATCCAGCAGAGACCCAGTACTTC.